This T cell receptor beta chain stems from a study of follicular helper T cells after annual influenza vaccination (dated by TCRdb to 2016 to 2017). With respect to the entire study: After each seasonal influenza vaccination, blood was collected on days 0, 7 and 28. Multi-year samples were available for six subjects, with four spanning two vaccination seasons and two spanning three seasons. Some subjects were followed across successive annual vaccinations spanning the 2013-2014, 2014-2015 and 2015-2016 seasons to study recall of cTfh clones. Samples from 2013-2014 were cryopreserved, whereas samples from about 2015 were processed immediately after collection. One week after vaccination, a second recruited cohort of about a dozen subjects (Table S1) displayed a similar ICOS+CD38+ cTfh response. Study-wide findings and limitations: Day 7 ICOS+CD38+ clones were most often found later in ICOS-CD38- cTfh, suggesting that subset may serve as a memory reservoir. Productive TCRB sequences were recovered from only roughly 8.5-23% of analyzed cells, so rare clonotypes could not be sampled. ICOS+CD38+ cTfh clonality correlated with the frequency of that population, and its change correlated with the change in circulating plasmablast frequency. Successive annual vaccinations recalled a recurrent oligoclonal ICOS+CD38+ cTfh response that contained tetramer and AIM influenza-specific clonotypes.

Spanning cysteine to phenylalanine, the CDR3 consists of 14 amino acids. Just the 42-base CDR3 DNA is kept, in frame starting at base 1. CDR1 and CDR2, looked up from the germline V gene, are SGHDT and YYEEEE. Trimming leaves V shorter by 4 bases and J shorter by 5 bases, with the junction holding 4 bases beyond the gene matches. The time point label, as the study defines it: 2013-2014 season, 7 days after vaccination. TCRB sequencing was used to follow sorted CD4 subsets from the blood of adults before and after they were given the seasonal inactivated influenza vaccine (Fluvarix). To be eligible, subjects had to live in the community and must not have received influenza vaccine in the previous 6 months. Exclusions included influenza vaccine contraindications, substance abuse, HIV/AIDS, active malignancy, immunomodulatory medication and active illness such as respiratory infection. At each time point, somewhere between about 35 and 100 mL of blood was taken. Circulating Tfh were defined as non-naive CD4+CXCR5+PD-1+ cells and sorted into ICOS+CD38+ and ICOS-CD38- fractions. Ficoll-Paque PLUS or SepMate separation was used to isolate PBMC. Cell subsets were sorted from PBMC on a BD FACS Aria before DNA extraction.

Library method: the immunoSEQ multiplex PCR assay. Adaptive Biotechnologies handled the TCRB amplification, library preparation, sequencing and preliminary bioinformatics at Survey level resolution. TCRB sequencing used multiplex PCR amplification of genomic DNA from sorted cTfh populations. The original methods were these. In R, clonality was calculated as 1 minus the normalized Shannon entropy, and the Gini index was computed using the R package ineq. Overlap score was the summed counts of shared sequences divided by total counts of all sequences in both compared samples. Shared-clonotype significance used Fisher's exact test assuming a theoretical repertoire of 10^7 TCRB sequences. The table was pulled from immuneACCESS by TCRdb, which kept in-frame rearrangements only. Such tables lose some clones; where checked, under half of the loss comes from unresolved V genes, and the rest has no known cause. V, J and clone size derive from that table, while D and trimming were established from the DNA sequence. This sample lists about 5,100 clones; roughly 89% were detected once. The ten most abundant clones make up over 1.2% of the sample.

Concerning this clone itself: The specificity of this receptor is unknown. Qualities for individual bases were not recorded, and no much larger clone is one base off.

The sample in question was CXCR5+ CD38- circulating T follicular helper cells from blood, obtained 7 days after influenza vaccination. The cell subset or site label of this sample denotes: circulating Tfh, non-naive CD4+CXCR5+PD-1+ (ICOS+CD38+ or ICOS-CD38-). The V gene is TRBV5-6 and the J gene is TRBJ2-5; TRBD2 lines up with 11 middle nucleotides. The TCR sequence derives from an adult who received the influenza vaccine. The bases read TGTGCCAGCAGCCTACTAGCGGGAGTGGAGACCCAGTACTTC. This yields the protein CASSLLAGVETQYF.